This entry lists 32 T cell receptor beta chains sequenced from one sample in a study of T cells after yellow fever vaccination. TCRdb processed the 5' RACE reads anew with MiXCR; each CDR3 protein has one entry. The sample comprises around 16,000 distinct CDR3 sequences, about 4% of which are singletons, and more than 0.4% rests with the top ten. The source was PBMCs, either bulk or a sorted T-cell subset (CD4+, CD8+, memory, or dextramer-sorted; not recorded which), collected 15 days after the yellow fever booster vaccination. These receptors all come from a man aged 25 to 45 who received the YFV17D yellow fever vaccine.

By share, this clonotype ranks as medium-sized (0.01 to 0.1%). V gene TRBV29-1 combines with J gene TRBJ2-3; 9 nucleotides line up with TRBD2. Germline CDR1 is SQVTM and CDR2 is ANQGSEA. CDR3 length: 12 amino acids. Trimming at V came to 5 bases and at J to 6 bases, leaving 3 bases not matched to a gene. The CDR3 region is CSVPAGGDTQYF. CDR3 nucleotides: TGCAGCGTTCCCGCGGGAGGGGATACGCAGTATTTT.

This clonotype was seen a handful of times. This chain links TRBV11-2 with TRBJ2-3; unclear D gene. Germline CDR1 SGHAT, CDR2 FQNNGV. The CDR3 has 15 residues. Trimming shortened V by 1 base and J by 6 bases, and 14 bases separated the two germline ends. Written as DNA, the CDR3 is TGTGCCAGCAGCTTAGTGCAAGGAGCTTACGATACGCAGTATTTT. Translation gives CASSLVQGAYDTQYF.

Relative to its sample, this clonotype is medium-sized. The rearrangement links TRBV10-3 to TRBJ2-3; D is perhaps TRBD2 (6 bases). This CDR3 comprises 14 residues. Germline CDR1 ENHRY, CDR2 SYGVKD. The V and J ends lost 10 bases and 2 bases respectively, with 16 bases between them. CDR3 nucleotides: TGTGCCACCGGGGGAGTTTCACTCACAGATACGCAGTATTTT. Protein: CATGGVSLTDTQYF.

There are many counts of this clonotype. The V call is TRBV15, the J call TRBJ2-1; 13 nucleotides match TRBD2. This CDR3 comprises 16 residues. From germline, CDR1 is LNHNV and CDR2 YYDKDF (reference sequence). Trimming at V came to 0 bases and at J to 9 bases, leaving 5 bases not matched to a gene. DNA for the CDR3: TGTGCCACCAGCAGAGATGGGACTAGCGGGACGGGTGAGCAGTTCTTC. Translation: CATSRDGTSGTGEQFF.

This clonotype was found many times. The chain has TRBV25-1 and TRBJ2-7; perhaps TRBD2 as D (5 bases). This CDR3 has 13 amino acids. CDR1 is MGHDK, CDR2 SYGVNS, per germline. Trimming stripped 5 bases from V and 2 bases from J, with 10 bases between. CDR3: CASSPAAPYEQYF. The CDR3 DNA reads TGTGCCAGCAGTCCAGCGGCCCCCTACGAGCAGTACTTC.

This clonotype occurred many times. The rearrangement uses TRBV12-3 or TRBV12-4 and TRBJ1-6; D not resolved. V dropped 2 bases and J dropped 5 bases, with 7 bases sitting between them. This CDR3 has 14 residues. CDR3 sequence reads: CASSLQVHNSPLHF. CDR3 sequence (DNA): TGTGCCAGCAGTTTACAGGTCCATAATTCACCCCTCCACTTT.

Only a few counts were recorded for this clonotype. Written as DNA, the CDR3 is TGTGCCAGCAGCCACCCCCCTGGGCAGGGGCGATCCTATGGCTACACCTTC. This encodes CASSHPPGQGRSYGYTF. V usage is TRBV7-9 and J usage is TRBJ1-2, with D possibly being TRBD1 (6 bases). The V gene lost 5 bases and the J gene lost 4 bases, with 23 bases spanning the gap. The CDR3 spans 17 residues. Germline CDR1 reads SEHNR; CDR2 reads FQNEAQ (reference sequence).

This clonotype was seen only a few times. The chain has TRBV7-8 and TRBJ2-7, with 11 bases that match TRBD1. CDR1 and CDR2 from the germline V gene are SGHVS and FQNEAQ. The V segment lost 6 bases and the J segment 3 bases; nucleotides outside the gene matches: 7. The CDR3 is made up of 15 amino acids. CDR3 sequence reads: CASRPTGTGGYEQYF. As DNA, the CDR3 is TGTGCCAGCAGGCCAACCGGGACAGGGGGCTACGAGCAGTACTTC.

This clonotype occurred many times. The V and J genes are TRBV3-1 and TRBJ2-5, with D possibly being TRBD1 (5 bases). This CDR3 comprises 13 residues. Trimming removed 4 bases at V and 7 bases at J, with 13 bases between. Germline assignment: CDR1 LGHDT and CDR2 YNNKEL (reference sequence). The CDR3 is CASSLLSGATQYF. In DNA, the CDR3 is TGTGCCAGCAGCCTCCTGAGTGGGGCGACCCAGTACTTC.

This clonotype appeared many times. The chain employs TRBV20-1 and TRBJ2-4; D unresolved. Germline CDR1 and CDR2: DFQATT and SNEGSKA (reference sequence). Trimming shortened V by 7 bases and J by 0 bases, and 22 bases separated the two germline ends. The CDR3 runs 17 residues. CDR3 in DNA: TGCAGTGTCCGCCCCCCGGACGGAAATTTAGCCAAAAACATTCAGTACTTC. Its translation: CSVRPPDGNLAKNIQYF.

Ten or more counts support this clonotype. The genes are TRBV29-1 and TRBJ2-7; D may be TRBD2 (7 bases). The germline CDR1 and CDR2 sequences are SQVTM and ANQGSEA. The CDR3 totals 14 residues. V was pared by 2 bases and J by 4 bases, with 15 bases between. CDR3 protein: CSVEPRGGEYEQYF. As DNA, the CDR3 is TGCAGCGTTGAACCCAGGGGAGGGGAGTACGAGCAGTACTTC.

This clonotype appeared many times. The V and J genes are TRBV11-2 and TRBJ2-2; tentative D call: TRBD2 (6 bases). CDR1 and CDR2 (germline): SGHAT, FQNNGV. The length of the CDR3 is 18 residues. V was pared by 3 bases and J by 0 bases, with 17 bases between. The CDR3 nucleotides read TGTGCCAGCAGCTTCCCCTCTTGGGGAGGATCGAACACCGGGGAGCTGTTTTTT. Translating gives CASSFPSWGGSNTGELFF.

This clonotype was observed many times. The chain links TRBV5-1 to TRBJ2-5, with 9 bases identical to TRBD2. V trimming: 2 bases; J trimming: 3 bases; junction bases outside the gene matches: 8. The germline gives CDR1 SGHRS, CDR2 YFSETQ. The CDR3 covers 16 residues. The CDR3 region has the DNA TGCGCCAGCAGCTTAATGCCAGCGGGAGGCAAAGAGACCCAGTACTTC. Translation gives CASSLMPAGGKETQYF.

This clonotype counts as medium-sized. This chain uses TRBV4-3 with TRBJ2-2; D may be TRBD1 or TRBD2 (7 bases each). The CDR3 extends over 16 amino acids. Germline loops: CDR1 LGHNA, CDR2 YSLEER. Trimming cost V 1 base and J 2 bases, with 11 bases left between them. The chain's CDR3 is CASSQGQGLNTGELFF. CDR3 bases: TGCGCCAGCAGCCAAGGACAGGGACTAAACACCGGGGAGCTGTTTTTT.

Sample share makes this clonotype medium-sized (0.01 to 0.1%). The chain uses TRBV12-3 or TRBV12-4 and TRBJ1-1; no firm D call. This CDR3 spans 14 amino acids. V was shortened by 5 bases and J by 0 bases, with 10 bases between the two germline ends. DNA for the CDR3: TGTGCCAGCAGTAAGGCACAGATGAACACTGAAGCTTTCTTT. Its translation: CASSKAQMNTEAFF.

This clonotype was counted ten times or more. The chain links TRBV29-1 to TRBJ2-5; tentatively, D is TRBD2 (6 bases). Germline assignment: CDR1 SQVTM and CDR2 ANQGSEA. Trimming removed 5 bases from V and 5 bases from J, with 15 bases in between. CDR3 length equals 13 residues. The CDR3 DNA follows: TGCAGCGTTACGCTCCTTGGGGGGGAGACCCAGTACTTC. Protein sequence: CSVTLLGGETQYF.

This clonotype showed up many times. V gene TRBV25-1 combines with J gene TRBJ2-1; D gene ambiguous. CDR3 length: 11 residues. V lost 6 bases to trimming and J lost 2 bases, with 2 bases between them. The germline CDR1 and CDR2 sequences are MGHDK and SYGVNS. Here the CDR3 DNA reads TGTGCCAGCAGCGCCTACAATGAGCAGTTCTTC. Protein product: CASSAYNEQFF.

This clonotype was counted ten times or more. The CDR3 loop reads CASGFPSDYGYTF. Written as DNA, the CDR3 is TGTGCTAGTGGTTTCCCCAGCGACTATGGCTACACCTTC. The V gene is TRBV12-5, the J gene TRBJ1-2; D is undetermined. The CDR3 has 13 residues. Trimming removed 3 bases at V and 3 bases at J, with 8 bases between. The germline CDR1 and CDR2 sequences are LGHNT and FRNRAP.

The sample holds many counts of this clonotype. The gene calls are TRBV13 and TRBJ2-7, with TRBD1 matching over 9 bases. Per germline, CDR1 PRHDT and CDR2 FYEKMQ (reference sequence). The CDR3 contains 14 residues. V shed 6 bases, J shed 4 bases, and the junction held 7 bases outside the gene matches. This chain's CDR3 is CASRTRDRVYEQYF. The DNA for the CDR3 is TGTGCCAGCAGGACCCGGGACAGGGTGTACGAGCAGTACTTC.

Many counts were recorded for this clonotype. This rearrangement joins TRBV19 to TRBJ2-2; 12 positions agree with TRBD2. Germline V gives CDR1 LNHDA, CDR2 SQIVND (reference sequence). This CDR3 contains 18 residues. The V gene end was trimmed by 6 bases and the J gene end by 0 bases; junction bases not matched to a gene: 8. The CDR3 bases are TGTGCCAGTAGATTCAGGACTAGCGGGACAGCGAACACCGGGGAGCTGTTTTTT. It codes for CASRFRTSGTANTGELFF.

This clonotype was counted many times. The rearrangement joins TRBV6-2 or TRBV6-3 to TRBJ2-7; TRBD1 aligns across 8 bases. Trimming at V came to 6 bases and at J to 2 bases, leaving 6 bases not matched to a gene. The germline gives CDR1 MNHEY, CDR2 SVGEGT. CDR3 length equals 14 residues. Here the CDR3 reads CASRWTGSTYEQYF. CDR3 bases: TGTGCCAGCAGGTGGACAGGGAGCACCTACGAGCAGTACTTC.

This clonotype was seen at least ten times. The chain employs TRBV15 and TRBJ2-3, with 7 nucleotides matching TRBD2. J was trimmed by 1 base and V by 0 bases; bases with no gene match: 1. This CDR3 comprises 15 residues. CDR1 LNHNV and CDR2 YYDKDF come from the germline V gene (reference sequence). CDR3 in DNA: TGTGCCACCAGCAGAGAAACTAGCGGCACAGATACGCAGTATTTT. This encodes CATSRETSGTDTQYF.

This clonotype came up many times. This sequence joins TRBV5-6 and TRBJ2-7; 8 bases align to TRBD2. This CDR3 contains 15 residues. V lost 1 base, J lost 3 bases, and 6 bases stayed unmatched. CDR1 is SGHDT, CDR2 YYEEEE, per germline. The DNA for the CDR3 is TGTGCCAGCAGCTTGATTGGGACTAGTATCTACGAGCAGTACTTC. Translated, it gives CASSLIGTSIYEQYF. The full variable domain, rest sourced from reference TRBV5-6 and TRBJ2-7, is DAGVTQSPTHLIKTRGQQVTLRCSPKSGHDTVSWYQQALGQGPQFIFQYYEEEERQRGNFPDRFSGHQFPNYSSELNVNALLLGDSALYLCASSLIGTSIYEQYFGPGTRLTVT.

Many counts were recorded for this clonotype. This CDR3 is CSARAPVGQQETQYF. The CDR3, as DNA: TGCAGTGCTAGAGCTCCCGTGGGACAGCAAGAGACCCAGTACTTC. The chain employs TRBV20-1 and TRBJ2-5; TRBD1 agrees at 7 bases. Germline lookup yields CDR1 DFQATT and CDR2 SNEGSKA (reference sequence). CDR3 length: 15 amino acids. With 1 base clipped from V and 2 bases from J, the junction kept 7 bases outside the gene matches.

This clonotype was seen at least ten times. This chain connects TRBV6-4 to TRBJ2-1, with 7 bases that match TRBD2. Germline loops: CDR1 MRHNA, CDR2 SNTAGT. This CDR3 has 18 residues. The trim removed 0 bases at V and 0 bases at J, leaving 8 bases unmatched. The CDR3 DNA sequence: TGTGCCAGCAGTGACTCGCTGCTAGCGGAGAGCTCCTACAATGAGCAGTTCTTC. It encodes CASSDSLLAESSYNEQFF.

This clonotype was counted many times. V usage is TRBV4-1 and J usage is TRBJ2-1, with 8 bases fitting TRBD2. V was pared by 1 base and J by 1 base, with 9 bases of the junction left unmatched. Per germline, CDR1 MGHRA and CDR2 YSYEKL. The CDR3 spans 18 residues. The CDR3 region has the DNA TGCGCCAGCAGCCAAGCTCCCGGGGGGGGCGGTTCCTACAATGAGCAGTTCTTC. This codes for CASSQAPGGGGSYNEQFF.

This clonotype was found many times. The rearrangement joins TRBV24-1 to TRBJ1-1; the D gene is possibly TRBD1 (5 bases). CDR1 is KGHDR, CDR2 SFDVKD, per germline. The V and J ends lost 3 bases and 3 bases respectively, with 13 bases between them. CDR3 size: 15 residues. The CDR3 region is CATSDGSRGHTEAFF. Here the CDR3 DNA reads TGTGCCACCAGTGATGGGTCCCGGGGCCACACTGAAGCTTTCTTT.

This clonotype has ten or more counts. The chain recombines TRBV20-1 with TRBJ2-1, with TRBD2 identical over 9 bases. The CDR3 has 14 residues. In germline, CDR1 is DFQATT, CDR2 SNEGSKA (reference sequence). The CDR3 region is CSVGGRVTYNEQFF. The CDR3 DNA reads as TGCAGCGTAGGCGGGAGGGTAACTTACAATGAGCAGTTCTTC.

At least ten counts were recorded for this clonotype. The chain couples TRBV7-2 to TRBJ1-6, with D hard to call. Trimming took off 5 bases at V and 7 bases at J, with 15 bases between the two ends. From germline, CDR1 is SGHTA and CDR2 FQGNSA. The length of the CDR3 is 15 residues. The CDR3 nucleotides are TGTGCCAGCAGCCCCTCCCATGGATGGAATTCACCCCTCCACTTT. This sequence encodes CASSPSHGWNSPLHF.

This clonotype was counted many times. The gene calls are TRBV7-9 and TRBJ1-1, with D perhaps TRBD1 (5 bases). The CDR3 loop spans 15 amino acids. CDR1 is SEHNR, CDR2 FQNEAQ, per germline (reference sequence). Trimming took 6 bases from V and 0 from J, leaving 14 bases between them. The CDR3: CASRRGGRLNTEAFF. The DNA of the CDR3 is TGTGCCAGCAGGAGGGGAGGCAGACTGAACACTGAAGCTTTCTTT.

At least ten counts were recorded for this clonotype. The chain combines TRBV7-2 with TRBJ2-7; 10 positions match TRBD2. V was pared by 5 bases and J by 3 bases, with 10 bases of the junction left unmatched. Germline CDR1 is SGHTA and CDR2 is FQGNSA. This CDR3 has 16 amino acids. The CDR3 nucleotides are TGTGCCAGCAGCGCGCTAGCGGGAGTAGGGGGCTACGAGCAGTACTTC. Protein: CASSALAGVGGYEQYF. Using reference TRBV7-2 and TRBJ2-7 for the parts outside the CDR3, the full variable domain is GAGVSQSPSNKVTEKGKDVELRCDPISGHTALYWYRQSLGQGLEFLIYFQGNSAPDKSGLPSDRFSAERTGGSVSTLTIQRTQQEDSAVYLCASSALAGVGGYEQYFGPGTRLTVT.

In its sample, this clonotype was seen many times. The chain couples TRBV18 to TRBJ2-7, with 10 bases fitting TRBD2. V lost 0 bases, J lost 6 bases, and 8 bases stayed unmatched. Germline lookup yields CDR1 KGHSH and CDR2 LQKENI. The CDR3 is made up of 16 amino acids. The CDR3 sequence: CASSPPGSGRIGEQYF. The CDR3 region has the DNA TGTGCCAGCTCACCACCTGGTAGCGGGAGGATCGGCGAGCAGTACTTC.